This T cell receptor beta chain was profiled in a study of blood T cell repertoires in COVID-19. Profiled with immunoSEQ multiplex PCR; TCRdb holds only in-frame clones, not every one. This sample yields tens of thousands of clones, of which 90% are seen a single time; 6.5% to 8.5% belongs to the top ten. Sequenced: peripheral blood. This receptor was obtained from a man aged 18 to 29 with COVID-19, enrolled during active disease.

Here the CDR3 DNA reads TGTGCCTGGAGGTCCGGACAGCTTTACGAGCAGTACTTC. Protein sequence: CAWRSGQLYEQYF. The chain recombines TRBV30 with TRBJ2-7, with a tentative D call TRBD1 (6 bases). CDR3 length equals 13 residues. Trimming pared 3 bases from V and 4 bases from J, leaving 13 bases between. The V gene's germline CDR1 is GTSNPN and CDR2 SVGIG (reference sequence). The full variable domain, with the rest looked up from reference TRBV30 and TRBJ2-7, is SQTIHQWPATLVQPVGSPLSLECTVEGTSNPNLYWYRQAAGRGLQLLFYSVGIGQISSEVPQNLSASRPQDRQFILSSKKLLLSDSGFYLCAWRSGQLYEQYFGPGTRLTVT.